One and the same sample provided the 22 T cell receptor beta chains below, sequenced in a study of shared clonotypes between healthy human individuals. Assay: immunoSEQ multiplex PCR; the TCRdb copy retains only in-frame clones and omits some. Of approximately 1.4 million clones in the sample, about 98% were seen once. Sample: naive CD4+ T cells sorted from blood. Described subset: CD45RA+ positively selected. Every receptor here comes from a man aged 30 to 45 in good health.

CDR3 region: CASNLRLKNEQFF. The CDR3 DNA reads TGTGCCAGCAACCTCCGACTAAAGAATGAGCAGTTCTTC. The rearrangement links TRBV6-1 to TRBJ2-1; weak D call: TRBD2 (5 bases). This CDR3 contains 13 residues. Germline lookup yields CDR1 MNHNS and CDR2 SASEGT. V shed 7 bases and J shed 7 bases, with 14 bases lying between them.

The rearrangement joins TRBV5-6 to TRBJ2-1; 11 nucleotides agree with TRBD2. Germline CDR1 reads SGHDT; CDR2 reads YYEEEE. Trimming removed 4 bases from V and 4 bases from J; junction bases left unmatched: 4. This CDR3 has 15 residues. Here the CDR3 DNA reads TGTGCCAGCAGCAAGACTAGCGGGGTTTACAATGAGCAGTTCTTC. It encodes CASSKTSGVYNEQFF.

This clone was detected only once. V gene TRBV6-6 combines with J gene TRBJ2-7; 8 bases fit TRBD2. CDR1 is MNHNY, CDR2 SVGAGI, per germline (reference sequence). CDR3 length: 16 residues. V trimming: 2 bases; J trimming: 2 bases; junction bases outside the gene matches: 8. The CDR3 sequence: CASSYPRRGRTYEQYF. Here the CDR3 DNA reads TGTGCCAGCAGTTACCCCAGGCGCGGGAGGACCTACGAGCAGTACTTC.

The chain joins TRBV18 to TRBJ2-5; 7 nucleotides agree with TRBD1. Trimming removed 1 base from V and 3 bases from J; junction bases left unmatched: 5. This CDR3 has 15 residues. Looked up from germline, CDR1 is KGHSH and CDR2 is LQKENI. This CDR3 is CASSPRDSQKETQYF. The CDR3 DNA follows: TGTGCCAGCTCACCACGGGACAGCCAGAAAGAGACCCAGTACTTC.

The gene calls are TRBV29-1 and TRBJ2-1; D uncertain. The V end was cut by 3 bases, the J end by 0 bases, with 18 bases between. This CDR3 region has 17 residues. CDR1 and CDR2 from the germline V gene are SQVTM and ANQGSEA. CDR3 sequence (DNA): TGCAGCGTTGACCGAAGGGCAGGCTGGAGCTCCTACAATGAGCAGTTCTTC. It specifies CSVDRRAGWSSYNEQFF.

Note on this clone: This specimen includes other DNA sequences encoding the same CDR3. V usage is TRBV4-1 and J usage is TRBJ2-7; 7 nucleotides agree with TRBD2. V lost 1 base to trimming and J lost 0 bases; unmatched junction nucleotides: 3. There are 15 residues in the CDR3. Looked up from germline, CDR1 is MGHRA and CDR2 is YSYEKL. The DNA for the CDR3 is TGCGCCAGCAGCCAAGGACTAGCTCGCTCCTACGAGCAGTACTTC. It is translated as CASSQGLARSYEQYF.

The gene calls are TRBV29-1 and TRBJ1-5; unclear D gene. Germline CDR1 SQVTM, CDR2 ANQGSEA. Trimming took 4 bases from V and 11 from J, leaving 12 bases between them. The CDR3 runs 11 residues. CDR3 nucleotide sequence: TGCAGCGTTGCCTCCAGTGGAGCCCAGCATTTT. Translating gives CSVASSGAQHF. Variable domain in full (rest from reference TRBV29-1 and TRBJ1-5): SAVISQKPSRDICQRGTSLTIQCQVDSQVTMMFWYRQQPGQSLTLIATANQGSEATYESGFVIDKFPISRPNLTFSTLTVSNMSPEDSSIYLCSVASSGAQHFGDGTRLSIL.

The chain carries TRBV27 and TRBJ2-1, with 9 positions matching TRBD2. CDR3 length: 13 residues. Trimming took 3 bases from V and 13 from J; bases not matched to a gene: 7. The germline gives CDR1 MNHEY, CDR2 SMNVEV (reference sequence). In DNA, the CDR3 is TGTGCCAGCAGTTTGAGTAGACTAGCGGTTCAGTTCTTC. Amino acids: CASSLSRLAVQFF.

Here the CDR3 DNA reads TGTGCCAGCAGCTTATTCGAGACAGGGGCGAAAATGAACACTGAAGCTTTCTTT. This codes for CASSLFETGAKMNTEAFF. The chain recombines TRBV5-6 with TRBJ1-1, with 8 bases identical to TRBD1. The ends lost 2 bases at V and 0 bases at J; junction bases unmatched: 12. This CDR3 is built from 18 residues. Germline V CDR1 and CDR2: SGHDT, YYEEEE.

The chain combines TRBV29-1 with TRBJ2-7, with 12 bases fitting TRBD1. Germline trimming cut 6 bases from V and 2 bases from J; bases unmatched to any gene: 5. Germline CDR1 is SQVTM and CDR2 is ANQGSEA. The CDR3 is made up of 14 amino acids. CDR3 coding DNA: TGCAGCGTGGGGGGACAGGGGGCCCCCTACGAGCAGTACTTC. As protein: CSVGGQGAPYEQYF.

This chain connects TRBV11-2 to TRBJ2-7, with 14 positions matching TRBD2. V trimming: 1 base; J trimming: 3 bases; junction bases outside the gene matches: 8. Looked up from germline, CDR1 is SGHAT and CDR2 is FQNNGV. The CDR3 has 18 residues. The CDR3 sequence is CASSLVGLAGVLFYEQYF. Here the CDR3 DNA reads TGTGCCAGCAGCTTAGTGGGACTAGCGGGAGTCTTATTCTACGAGCAGTACTTC.

The chain joins TRBV9 to TRBJ2-4; 9 bases agree with TRBD1. Trimming removed 4 bases from V and 7 bases from J; junction bases left unmatched: 6. This CDR3 region has 14 residues. The V gene's germline CDR1 is SGDLS and CDR2 YYNGEE. The CDR3 coding sequence is TGTGCCAGCAGCCCCCGGACAGGGGAGAACATTCAGTACTTC. Residues: CASSPRTGENIQYF.

The gene calls are TRBV4-1 and TRBJ2-5; D call uncertain. CDR3 length: 13 residues. The V and J ends lost 1 base and 4 bases respectively, with 7 bases between them. Germline V gene data show CDR1 as MGHRA and CDR2 as YSYEKL. CDR3 amino acids: CASSQAVTETQYF. CDR3 sequence (DNA): TGCGCCAGCAGCCAAGCAGTTACAGAGACCCAGTACTTC.

As concerns this clone: This sample includes further DNA sequences coding for the same CDR3. This chain uses TRBV19 with TRBJ2-7; either TRBD1 or TRBD2 may supply D (5 bases each). CDR3 length equals 14 residues. The V gene lost 2 bases and the J gene lost 2 bases, with 10 bases spanning the gap. Germline V gene data show CDR1 as LNHDA and CDR2 as SQIVND (reference sequence). CDR3 residues: CASSIRGPAYEQYF. The CDR3 DNA follows: TGTGCCAGTAGTATACGGGGACCAGCCTACGAGCAGTACTTC.

This clone was counted a single time. The V and J genes are TRBV7-8 and TRBJ1-5; D call uncertain. CDR1 is SGHVS, CDR2 FQNEAQ, per germline. This CDR3 comprises 13 residues. The V gene lost 1 base and the J gene lost 6 bases, with 7 bases spanning the gap. The CDR3 region is CASSLVGGQPQHF. DNA for the CDR3: TGTGCCAGCAGCTTAGTTGGTGGTCAGCCCCAGCATTTT.

This chain uses TRBV5-4 with TRBJ2-1, with 13 positions matching TRBD2. The CDR3 is made up of 20 amino acids. Germline V CDR1 and CDR2: SGHNT, YYREEE (reference sequence). The V segment lost 3 bases and the J segment 6 bases; nucleotides outside the gene matches: 18. The CDR3 nucleotides read TGTGCCAGCAGCTCCCCGCGACAGGGGCAGACTAGCGGGAGGATCAATGAGCAGTTCTTC. Amino acids: CASSSPRQGQTSGRINEQFF.

The chain couples TRBV19 to TRBJ1-5; D call uncertain. The CDR3 sequence is 13 residues long. The germline V gene has CDR1 LNHDA and CDR2 SQIVND (reference sequence). V was cut by 4 bases and J by 5 bases, with 9 bases left in between. CDR3 nucleotides: TGTGCCAGTAGTACCGGTCGGGATCAGCCCCAGCATTTT. Amino acid sequence: CASSTGRDQPQHF.

The genes are TRBV18 and TRBJ1-2, with 8 positions matching TRBD1. CDR3 length: 12 amino acids. V dropped 4 bases and J dropped 6; count of bases not matched to a gene: 1. The germline V gene has CDR1 KGHSH and CDR2 LQKENI. CDR3 loop: CASSQTGDGYTF. DNA of the CDR3: TGTGCCAGCTCACAGACAGGGGATGGCTACACCTTC.

The chain employs TRBV7-2 and TRBJ2-2, with no clear D. Germline CDR1 SGHTA, CDR2 FQGNSA. Trimming removed 1 base at V and 6 bases at J, with 9 bases between. CDR3 size: 14 residues. Written as DNA, the CDR3 is TGTGCCAGCAGCTTAGGAGTTCTCCCCGGGGAGCTGTTTTTT. Encoded protein: CASSLGVLPGELFF.

The chain is built from TRBV7-2 and TRBJ2-7; TRBD1 is a possible D gene (7 bases). Germline loops: CDR1 SGHTA, CDR2 FQGNSA. The V gene lost 8 bases and the J gene lost 3 bases, with 17 bases spanning the gap. The CDR3 sequence is 14 residues long. The chain's CDR3 is CASAGQTHYYEQYF. CDR3 DNA sequence: TGTGCCAGCGCGGGACAGACGCATTACTACGAGCAGTACTTC.

The chain employs TRBV7-2 and TRBJ2-7, with 7 bases fitting TRBD1. The J segment lost 2 bases and the V segment lost 5 bases, leaving 9 bases of the junction unmatched. Germline CDR1 SGHTA, CDR2 FQGNSA. The CDR3 is 15 residues long. CDR3 region: CASSQGDSRTYEQYF. CDR3 DNA: TGTGCCAGCAGCCAGGGGGACAGTCGAACCTACGAGCAGTACTTC.

On this clone: At one end, the junction sequence differs from germline, possibly due to a read error. V is TRBV11-2 and J is TRBJ2-5; a possible D gene is TRBD2 (6 bases). The CDR3 runs to 12 residues. CDR1 is SGHAT, CDR2 FQNNGV, per germline. The DNA of the CDR3 is TGTGCCAGCAGTTTGAGGCGGGACGTCCGGCACTTC. It is translated as CASSLRRDVRHF.